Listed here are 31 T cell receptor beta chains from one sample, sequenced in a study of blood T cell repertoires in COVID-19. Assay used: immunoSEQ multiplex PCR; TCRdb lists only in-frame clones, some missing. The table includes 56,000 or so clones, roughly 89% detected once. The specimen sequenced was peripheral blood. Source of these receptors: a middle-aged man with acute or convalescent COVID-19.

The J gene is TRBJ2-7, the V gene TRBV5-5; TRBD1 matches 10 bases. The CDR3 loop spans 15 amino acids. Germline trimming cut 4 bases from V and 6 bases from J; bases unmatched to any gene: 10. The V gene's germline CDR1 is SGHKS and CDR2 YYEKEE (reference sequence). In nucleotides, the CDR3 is TGTGCCAGCAGCCAGGGGCGGACAGGGGGAGGCGAGCAGTACTTC. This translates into CASSQGRTGGGEQYF. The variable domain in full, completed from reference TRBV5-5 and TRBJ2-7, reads DAGVTQSPTHLIKTRGQQVTLRCSPISGHKSVSWYQQVLGQGPQFIFQYYEKEERGRGNFPDRFSARQFPNYSSELNVNALLLGDSALYLCASSQGRTGGGEQYFGPGTRLTVT.

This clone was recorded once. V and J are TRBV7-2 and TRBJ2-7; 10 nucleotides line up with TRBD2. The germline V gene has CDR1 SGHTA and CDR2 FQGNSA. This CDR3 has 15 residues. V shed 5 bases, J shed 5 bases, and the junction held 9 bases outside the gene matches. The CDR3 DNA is TGTGCCAGCAGCCCATCTAGCGGGAGAATCGACGAGCAGTACTTC. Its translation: CASSPSSGRIDEQYF.

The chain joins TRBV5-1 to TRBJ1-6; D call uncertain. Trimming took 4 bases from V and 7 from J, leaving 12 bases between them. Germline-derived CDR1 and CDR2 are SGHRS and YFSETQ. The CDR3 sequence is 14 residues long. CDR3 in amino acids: CASSPLLSNSPLHF. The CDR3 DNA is TGCGCCAGCAGCCCCCTGTTGTCGAATTCACCCCTCCACTTT. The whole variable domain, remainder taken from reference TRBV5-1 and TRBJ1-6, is KAGVTQTPRYLIKTRGQQVTLSCSPISGHRSVSWYQQTPGQGLQFLFEYFSETQRNKGNFPGRFSGRQFSNSRSEMNVSTLELGDSALYLCASSPLLSNSPLHFGNGTRLTVT.

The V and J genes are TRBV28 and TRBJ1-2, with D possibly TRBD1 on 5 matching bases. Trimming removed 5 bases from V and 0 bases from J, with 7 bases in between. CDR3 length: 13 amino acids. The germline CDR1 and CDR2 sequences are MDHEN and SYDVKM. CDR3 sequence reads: CASSTTANYGYTF. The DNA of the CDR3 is TGTGCCAGCAGTACGACAGCTAACTATGGCTACACCTTC.

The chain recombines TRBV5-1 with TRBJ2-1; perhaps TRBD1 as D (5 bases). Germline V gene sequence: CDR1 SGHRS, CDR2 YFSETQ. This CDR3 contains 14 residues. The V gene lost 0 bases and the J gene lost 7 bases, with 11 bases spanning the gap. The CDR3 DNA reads TGCGCCAGCAGCTTGGAGGGAAAGGGGAATGAGCAGTTCTTC. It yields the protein CASSLEGKGNEQFF.

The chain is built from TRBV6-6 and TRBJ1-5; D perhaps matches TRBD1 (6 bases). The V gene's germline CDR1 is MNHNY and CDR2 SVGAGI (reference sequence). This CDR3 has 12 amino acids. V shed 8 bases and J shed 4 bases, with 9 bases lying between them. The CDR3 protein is CASGTPNQPQHF. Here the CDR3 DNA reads TGTGCCAGCGGGACACCGAATCAGCCCCAGCATTTT.

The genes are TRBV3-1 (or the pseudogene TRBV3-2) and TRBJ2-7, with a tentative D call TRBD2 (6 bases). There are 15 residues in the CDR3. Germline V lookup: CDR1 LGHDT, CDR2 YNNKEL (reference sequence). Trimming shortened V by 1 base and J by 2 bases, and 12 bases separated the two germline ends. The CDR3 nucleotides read TGTGCCAGCAGCCAAGGTAGCGGTGTTGCCTACGAGCAGTACTTC. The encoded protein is CASSQGSGVAYEQYF.

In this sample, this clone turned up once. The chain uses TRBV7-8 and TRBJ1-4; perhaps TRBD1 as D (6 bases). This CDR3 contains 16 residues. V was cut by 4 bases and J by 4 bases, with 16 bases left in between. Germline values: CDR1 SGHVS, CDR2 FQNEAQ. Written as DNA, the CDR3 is TGTGCCAGCAGCTATTCTCGGGACACAGATAATGAAAAACTGTTTTTT. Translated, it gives CASSYSRDTDNEKLFF.

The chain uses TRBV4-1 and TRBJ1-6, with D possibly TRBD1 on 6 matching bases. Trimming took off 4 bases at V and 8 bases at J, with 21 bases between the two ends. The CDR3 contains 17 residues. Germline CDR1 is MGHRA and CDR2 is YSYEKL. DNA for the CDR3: TGCGCCAGCAGCCTCGCTCGACTCGGTCAGGGGCATTCACCCCTCCACTTT. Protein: CASSLARLGQGHSPLHF.

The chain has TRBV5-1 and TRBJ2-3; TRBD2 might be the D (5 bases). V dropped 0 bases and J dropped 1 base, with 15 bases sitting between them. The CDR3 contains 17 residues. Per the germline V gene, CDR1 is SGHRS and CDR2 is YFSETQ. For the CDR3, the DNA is TGCGCCAGCAGCTTGGCCCGAGGGAGCGGCGGCACAGATACGCAGTATTTT. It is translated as CASSLARGSGGTDTQYF.

The CDR3 protein is CASSSGPTGSEKLFF. In nucleotides, the CDR3 is TGTGCCAGCAGCTCAGGACCGACGGGGAGCGAAAAACTGTTTTTT. The V call is TRBV7-2, the J call TRBJ1-4; D uncertain. The CDR3 has 15 residues. Germline V gene sequence: CDR1 SGHTA, CDR2 FQGNSA. V lost 4 bases, J lost 8 bases, and 17 bases lay in between.

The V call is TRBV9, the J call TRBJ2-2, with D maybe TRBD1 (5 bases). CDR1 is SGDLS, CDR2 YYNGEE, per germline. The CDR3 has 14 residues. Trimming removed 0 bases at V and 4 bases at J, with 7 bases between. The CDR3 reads CASSVGGATGELFF. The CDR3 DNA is TGTGCCAGCAGCGTAGGTGGGGCCACCGGGGAGCTGTTTTTT.

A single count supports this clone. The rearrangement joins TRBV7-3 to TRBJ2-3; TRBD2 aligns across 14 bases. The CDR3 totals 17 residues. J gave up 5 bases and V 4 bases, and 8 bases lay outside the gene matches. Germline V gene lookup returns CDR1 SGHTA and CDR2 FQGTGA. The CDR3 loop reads CASSSSTSGGAKDTQYF. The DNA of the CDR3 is TGTGCCAGCAGCTCGTCGACTAGCGGGGGGGCTAAAGATACGCAGTATTTT.

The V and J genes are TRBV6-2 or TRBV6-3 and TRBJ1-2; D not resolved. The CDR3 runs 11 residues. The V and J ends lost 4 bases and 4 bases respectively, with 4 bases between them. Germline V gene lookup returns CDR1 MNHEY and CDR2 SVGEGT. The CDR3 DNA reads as TGTGCCAGCAGTTCGGGCTATGGCTACACCTTC. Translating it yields CASSSGYGYTF.

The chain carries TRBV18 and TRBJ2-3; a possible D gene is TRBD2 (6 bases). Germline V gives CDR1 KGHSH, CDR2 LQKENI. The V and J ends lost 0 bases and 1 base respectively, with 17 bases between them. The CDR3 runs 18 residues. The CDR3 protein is CASSPPRGGGARTDTQYF. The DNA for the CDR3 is TGTGCCAGCTCACCACCGCGGGGAGGCGGAGCTCGCACAGATACGCAGTATTTT.

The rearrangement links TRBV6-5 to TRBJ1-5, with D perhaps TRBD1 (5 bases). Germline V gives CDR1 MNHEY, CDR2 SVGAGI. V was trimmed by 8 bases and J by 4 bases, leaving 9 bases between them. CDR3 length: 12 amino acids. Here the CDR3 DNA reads TGTGCCAGCGGGCGGGGGAATCAGCCCCAGCATTTT. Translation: CASGRGNQPQHF.

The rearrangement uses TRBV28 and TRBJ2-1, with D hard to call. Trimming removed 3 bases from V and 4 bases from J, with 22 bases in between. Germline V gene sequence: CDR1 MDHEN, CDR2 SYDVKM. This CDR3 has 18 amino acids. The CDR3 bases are TGTGCCAGCAGTTTCCCGCCTGGATCGAAGCGAGGTTACAATGAGCAGTTCTTC. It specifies CASSFPPGSKRGYNEQFF.

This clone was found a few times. The CDR3 DNA sequence: TGTGCCAGCAGTTCCCGGACTTACCCCTACGAGCAGTACTTC. The encoded protein is CASSSRTYPYEQYF. The J gene is TRBJ2-7, the V gene TRBV28; D may be TRBD2 (5 bases). The CDR3 loop spans 14 amino acids. V lost 4 bases, J lost 2 bases, and 12 bases lay in between. The germline CDR1 and CDR2 sequences are MDHEN and SYDVKM.

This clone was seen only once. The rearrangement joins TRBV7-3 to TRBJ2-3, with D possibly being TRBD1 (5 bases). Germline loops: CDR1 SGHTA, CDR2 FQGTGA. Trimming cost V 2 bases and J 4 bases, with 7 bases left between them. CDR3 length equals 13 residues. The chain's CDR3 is CASSLLGPDTQYF. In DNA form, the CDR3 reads TGTGCCAGCAGCTTACTGGGGCCAGATACGCAGTATTTT. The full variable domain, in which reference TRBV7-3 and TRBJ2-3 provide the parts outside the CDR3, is GAGVSQTPSNKVTEKGKYVELRCDPISGHTALYWYRQSLGQGPEFLIYFQGTGAADDSGLPNDRFFAVRPEGSVSTLKIQRTERGDSAVYLCASSLLGPDTQYFGPGTRLTVL.

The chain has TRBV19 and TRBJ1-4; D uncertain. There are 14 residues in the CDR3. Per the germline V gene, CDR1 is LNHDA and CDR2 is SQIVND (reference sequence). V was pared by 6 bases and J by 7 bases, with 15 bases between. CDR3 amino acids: CASRHDTEGEKLFF. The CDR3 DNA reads TGTGCCAGTAGGCATGACACGGAGGGTGAAAAACTGTTTTTT.

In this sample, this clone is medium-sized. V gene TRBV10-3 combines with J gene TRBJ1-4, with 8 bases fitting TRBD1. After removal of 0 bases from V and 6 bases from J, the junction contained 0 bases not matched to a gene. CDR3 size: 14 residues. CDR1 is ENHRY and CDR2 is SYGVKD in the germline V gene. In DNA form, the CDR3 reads TGTGCCATCAGTGAGTCGGGACAGGATGAAAAACTGTTTTTT. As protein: CAISESGQDEKLFF.

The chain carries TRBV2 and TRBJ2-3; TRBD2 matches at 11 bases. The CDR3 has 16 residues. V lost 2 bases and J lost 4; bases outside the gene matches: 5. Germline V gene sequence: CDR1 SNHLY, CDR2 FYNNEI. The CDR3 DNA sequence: TGTGCCAGCAGTGAAAAACTAGCGGGAGAATCAGATACGCAGTATTTT. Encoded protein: CASSEKLAGESDTQYF.

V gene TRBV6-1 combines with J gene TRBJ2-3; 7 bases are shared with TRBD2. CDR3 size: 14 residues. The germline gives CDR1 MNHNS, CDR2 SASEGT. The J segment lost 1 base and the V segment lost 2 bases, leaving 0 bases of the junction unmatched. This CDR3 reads CASSETSGTDTQYF. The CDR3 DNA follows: TGTGCCAGCAGTGAAACTAGCGGCACAGATACGCAGTATTTT.

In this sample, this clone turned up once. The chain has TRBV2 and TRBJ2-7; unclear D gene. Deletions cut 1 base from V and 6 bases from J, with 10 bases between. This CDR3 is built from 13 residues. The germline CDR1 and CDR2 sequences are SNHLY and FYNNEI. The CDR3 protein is CASSEGAQGEQYF. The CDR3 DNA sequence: TGTGCCAGCAGTGAAGGGGCCCAAGGCGAGCAGTACTTC.

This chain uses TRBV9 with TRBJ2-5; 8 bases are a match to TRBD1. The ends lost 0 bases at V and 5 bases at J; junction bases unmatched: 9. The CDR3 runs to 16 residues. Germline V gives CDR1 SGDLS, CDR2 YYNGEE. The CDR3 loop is CASSVGPQGAEETQYF. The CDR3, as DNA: TGTGCCAGCAGCGTAGGACCCCAGGGGGCGGAGGAGACCCAGTACTTC.

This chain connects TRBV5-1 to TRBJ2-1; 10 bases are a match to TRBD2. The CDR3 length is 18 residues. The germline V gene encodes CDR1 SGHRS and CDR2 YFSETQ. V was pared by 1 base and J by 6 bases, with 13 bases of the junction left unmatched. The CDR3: CASSLQTSRLAGANEQFF. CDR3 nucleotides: TGCGCCAGCAGCTTGCAAACCAGTAGGCTAGCGGGGGCCAATGAGCAGTTCTTC.

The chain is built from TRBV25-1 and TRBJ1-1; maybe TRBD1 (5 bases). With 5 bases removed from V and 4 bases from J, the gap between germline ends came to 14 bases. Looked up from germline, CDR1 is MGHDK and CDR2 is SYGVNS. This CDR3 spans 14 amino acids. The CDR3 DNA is TGTGCCAGCAGTCCCCTGTTTACAGGCACTGAAGCTTTCTTT. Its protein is CASSPLFTGTEAFF.

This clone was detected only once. The CDR3 DNA sequence: TGTGCCAGCAGCCCATCTAGCGGAGTCTACAATGAGCAGTTCTTC. Encoded protein: CASSPSSGVYNEQFF. This chain joins TRBV3-1 (or the pseudogene TRBV3-2) and TRBJ2-1, with 7 bases matching TRBD2. Germline V gene data show CDR1 as LGHDT and CDR2 as YNNKEL (reference sequence). The CDR3 is 15 amino acids. V lost 4 bases and J lost 3; bases outside the gene matches: 6.

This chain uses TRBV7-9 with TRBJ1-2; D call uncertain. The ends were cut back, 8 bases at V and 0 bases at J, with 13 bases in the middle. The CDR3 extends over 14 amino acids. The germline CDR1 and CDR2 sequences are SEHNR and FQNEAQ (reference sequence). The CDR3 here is CASWGGLTNYGYTF. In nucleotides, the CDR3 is TGTGCCAGCTGGGGAGGCCTGACTAACTATGGCTACACCTTC.

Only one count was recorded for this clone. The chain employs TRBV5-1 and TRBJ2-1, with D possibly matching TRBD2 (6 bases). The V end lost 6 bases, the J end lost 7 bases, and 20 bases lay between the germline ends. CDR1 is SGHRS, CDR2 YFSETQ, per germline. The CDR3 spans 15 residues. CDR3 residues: CASNPGVTHRNEQFF. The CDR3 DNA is TGCGCCAGCAACCCGGGAGTAACCCACCGGAATGAGCAGTTCTTC.

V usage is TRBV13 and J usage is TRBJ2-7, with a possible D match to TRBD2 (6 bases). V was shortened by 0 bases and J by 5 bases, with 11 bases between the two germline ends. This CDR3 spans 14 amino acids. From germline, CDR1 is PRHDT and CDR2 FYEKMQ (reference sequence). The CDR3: CASSLGGPGDEQYF. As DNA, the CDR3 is TGTGCCAGCAGCTTAGGGGGCCCGGGGGACGAGCAGTACTTC.